This T cell receptor (beta chain) was identified during a study of blood T cell repertoires in COVID-19 (TCRdb year 2020). About the full investigation: Samples covering the acute and convalescent phases of COVID-19 were provided by collaborators in the United States, Italy and Spain. The repertoires were made available in a free public database intended to serve as a resource for research on the immune response to SARS-CoV-2. Subjects who had been exposed to COVID-19, were actively infected with it, or had recovered from it provided the deeply sampled blood TCRbeta repertoires that made up the dataset. The material from the prospective study consisted of cDNA or gDNA derived from T cells, B-cell-depleted T cells, or PBMCs. The samples were drawn from two sources: the first 160 participants of the ongoing ImmuneRACE study, and 1,000 to 1,500 subjects contributed by 6 global collaborators. Where available, HLA class I and class II types were obtained from metadata supplied by the sample provider rather than from assay-based typing. A de-identified subject ID, COVID-19 status, age in years and sex were almost always included in the sample metadata.

A second Seattle source provided samples from volunteer blood donors who had recovered from COVID-19. Each collaborating institution followed its own protocols to collect whole blood in K2EDTA tubes. For TCRbeta analysis, collaborators shipped samples in one of three forms: frozen whole blood, isolated PBMCs, or DNA extracted from either of those sample types. CDR1 SGHDN and CDR2 FVKESK were looked up in the germline V gene. The junction carries 15 bases between V and J, which are trimmed by 3 bases and 6 bases respectively. There are 15 amino acids in the CDR3, from cysteine to phenylalanine inclusive. The CDR3 DNA has 45 bases and is translated from base 1. This clone was seen once. Its antigen is not yet known. Base qualities are not provided; no much larger clone lies one nucleotide away. TCRbeta CDR3 regions were amplified from genomic DNA using the immunoSEQ Assay, a bias-controlled multiplex PCR. The paper's data handling went like this. The number of nucleated cells in each sample was estimated from the amplification of reference gene primers within the assay. To quantify the absolute abundance of each unique TCRbeta CDR3 rearrangement, sequence reads were collapsed and filtered. For each sample, productive Simpson clonality was calculated as the square root of Simpson's diversity index across productive rearrangements. TCRdb took over this immuneACCESS table, retaining in-frame rearrangements with V and J assigned. Such tables are incomplete; in checked studies, under half of the missing clones stem from an unresolved V gene, and the remainder is unexplained. For V, J and clone size, that table is used; D and trimming come from the DNA. This sample gives hundreds of thousands of clones in total; 89% of them show up just once. The ten largest account for roughly 6.5% of the sample.

Findings and caveats that apply to the study as a whole: Clinical and demographic metadata were provided uncurated, with the amount varying by source and participant.

Input material: peripheral blood. The TCR originated in a man between 60 and 75 years old who had recovered from COVID-19. The chain uses TRBV14 and TRBJ2-1; TRBD2 could be the D gene, as 5 bases match. The CDR3 reads as follows: CASSHRGFQVNEQFF. DNA sequence: TGTGCCAGCAGCCACCGAGGGTTTCAAGTCAATGAGCAGTTCTTC.